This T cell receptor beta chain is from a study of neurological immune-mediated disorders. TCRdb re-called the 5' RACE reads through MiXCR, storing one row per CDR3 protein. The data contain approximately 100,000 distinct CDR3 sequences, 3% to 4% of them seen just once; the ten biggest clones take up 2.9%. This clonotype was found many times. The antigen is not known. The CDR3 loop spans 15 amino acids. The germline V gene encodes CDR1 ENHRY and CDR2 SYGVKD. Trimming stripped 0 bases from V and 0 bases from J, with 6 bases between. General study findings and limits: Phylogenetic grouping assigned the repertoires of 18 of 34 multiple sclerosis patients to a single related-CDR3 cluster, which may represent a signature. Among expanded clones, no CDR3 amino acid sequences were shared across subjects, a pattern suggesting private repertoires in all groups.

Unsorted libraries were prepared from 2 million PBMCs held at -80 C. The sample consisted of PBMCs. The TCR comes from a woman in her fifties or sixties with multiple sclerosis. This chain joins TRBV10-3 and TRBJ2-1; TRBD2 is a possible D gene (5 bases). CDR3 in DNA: TGTGCCATCAGTGAGTCGGGGAGCTCCTACAATGAGCAGTTCTTC. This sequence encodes CAISESGSSYNEQFF.